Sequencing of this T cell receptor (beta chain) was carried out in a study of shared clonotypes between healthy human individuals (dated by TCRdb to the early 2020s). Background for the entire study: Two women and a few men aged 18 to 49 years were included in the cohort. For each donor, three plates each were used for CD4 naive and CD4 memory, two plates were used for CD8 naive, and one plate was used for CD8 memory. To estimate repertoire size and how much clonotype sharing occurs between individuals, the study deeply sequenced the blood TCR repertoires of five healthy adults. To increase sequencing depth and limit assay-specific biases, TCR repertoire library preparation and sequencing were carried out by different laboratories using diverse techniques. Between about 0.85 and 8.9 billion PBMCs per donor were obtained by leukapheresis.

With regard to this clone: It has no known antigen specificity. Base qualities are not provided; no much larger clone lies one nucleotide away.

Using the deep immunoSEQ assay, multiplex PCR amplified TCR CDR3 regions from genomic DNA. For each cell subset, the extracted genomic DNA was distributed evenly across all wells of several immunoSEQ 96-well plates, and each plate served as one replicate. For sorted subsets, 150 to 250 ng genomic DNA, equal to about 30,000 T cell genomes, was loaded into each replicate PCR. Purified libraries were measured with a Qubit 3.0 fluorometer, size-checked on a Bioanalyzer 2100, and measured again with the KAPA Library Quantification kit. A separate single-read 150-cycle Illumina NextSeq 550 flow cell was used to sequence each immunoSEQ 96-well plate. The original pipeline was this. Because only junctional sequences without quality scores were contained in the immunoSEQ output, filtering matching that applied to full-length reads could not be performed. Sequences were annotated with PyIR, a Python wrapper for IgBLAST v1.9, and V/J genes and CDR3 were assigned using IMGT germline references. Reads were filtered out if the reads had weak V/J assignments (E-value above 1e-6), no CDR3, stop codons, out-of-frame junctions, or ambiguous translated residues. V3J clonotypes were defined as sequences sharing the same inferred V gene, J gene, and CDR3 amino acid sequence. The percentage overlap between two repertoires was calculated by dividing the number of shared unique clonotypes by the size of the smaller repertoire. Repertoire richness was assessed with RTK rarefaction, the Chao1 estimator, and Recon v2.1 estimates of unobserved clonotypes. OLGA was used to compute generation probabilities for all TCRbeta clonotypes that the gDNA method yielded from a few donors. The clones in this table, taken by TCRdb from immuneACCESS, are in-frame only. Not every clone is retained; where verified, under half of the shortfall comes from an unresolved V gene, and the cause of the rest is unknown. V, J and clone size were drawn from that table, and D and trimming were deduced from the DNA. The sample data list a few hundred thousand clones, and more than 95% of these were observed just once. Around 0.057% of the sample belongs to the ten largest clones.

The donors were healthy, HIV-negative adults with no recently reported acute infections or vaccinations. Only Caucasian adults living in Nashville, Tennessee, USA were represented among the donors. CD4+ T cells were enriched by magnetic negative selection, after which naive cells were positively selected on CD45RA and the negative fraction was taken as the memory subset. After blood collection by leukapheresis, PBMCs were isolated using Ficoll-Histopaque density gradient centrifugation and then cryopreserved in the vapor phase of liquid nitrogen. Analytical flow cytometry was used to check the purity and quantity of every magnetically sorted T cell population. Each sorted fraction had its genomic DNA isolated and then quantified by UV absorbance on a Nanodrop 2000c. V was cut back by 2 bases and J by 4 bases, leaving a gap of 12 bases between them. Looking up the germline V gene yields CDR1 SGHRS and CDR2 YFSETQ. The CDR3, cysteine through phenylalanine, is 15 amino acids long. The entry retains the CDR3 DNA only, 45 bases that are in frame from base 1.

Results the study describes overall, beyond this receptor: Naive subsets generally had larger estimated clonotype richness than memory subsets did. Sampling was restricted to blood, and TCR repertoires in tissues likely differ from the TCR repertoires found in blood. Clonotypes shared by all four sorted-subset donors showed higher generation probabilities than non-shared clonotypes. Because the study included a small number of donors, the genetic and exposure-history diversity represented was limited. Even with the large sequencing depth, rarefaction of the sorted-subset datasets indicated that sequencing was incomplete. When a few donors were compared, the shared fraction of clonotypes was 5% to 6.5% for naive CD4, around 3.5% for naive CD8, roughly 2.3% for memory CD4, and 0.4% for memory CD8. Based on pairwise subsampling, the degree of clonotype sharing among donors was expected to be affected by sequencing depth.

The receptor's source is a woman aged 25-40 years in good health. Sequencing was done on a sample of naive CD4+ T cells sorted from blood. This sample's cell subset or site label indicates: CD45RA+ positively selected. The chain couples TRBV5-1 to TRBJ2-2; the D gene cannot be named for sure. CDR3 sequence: CASSLYWTGTGELFF. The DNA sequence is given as TGCGCCAGCAGCTTATACTGGACGGGCACCGGGGAGCTGTTTTTT.